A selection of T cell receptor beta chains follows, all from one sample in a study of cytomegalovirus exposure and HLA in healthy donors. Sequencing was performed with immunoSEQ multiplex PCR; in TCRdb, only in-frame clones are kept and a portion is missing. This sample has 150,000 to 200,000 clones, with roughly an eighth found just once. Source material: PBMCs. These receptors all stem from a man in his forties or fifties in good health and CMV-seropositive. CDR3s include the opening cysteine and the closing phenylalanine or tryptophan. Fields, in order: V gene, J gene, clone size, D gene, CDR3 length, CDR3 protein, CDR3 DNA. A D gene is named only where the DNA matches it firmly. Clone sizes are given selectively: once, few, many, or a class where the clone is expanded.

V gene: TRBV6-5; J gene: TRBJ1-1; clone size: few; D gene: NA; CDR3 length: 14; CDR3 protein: CASSYWKGDTEAFF; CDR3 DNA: TGTGCCAGCAGTTATTGGAAAGGGGACACTGAAGCTTTCTTT
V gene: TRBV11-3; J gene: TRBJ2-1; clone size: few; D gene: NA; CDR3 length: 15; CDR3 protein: CASSLDRGSYNEQFF; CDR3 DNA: TGTGCCAGCAGCTTAGACAGGGGCTCCTACAATGAGCAGTTCTTC
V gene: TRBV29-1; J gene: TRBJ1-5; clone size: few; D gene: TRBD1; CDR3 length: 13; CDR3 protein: CSGLGQGNQPQHF; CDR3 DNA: TGCAGCGGATTGGGACAGGGGAATCAGCCCCAGCATTTT
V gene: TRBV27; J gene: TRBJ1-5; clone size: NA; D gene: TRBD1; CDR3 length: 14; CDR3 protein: CASTLRGPNQPQHF; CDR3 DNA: TGTGCCAGCACCTTAAGGGGGCCCAATCAGCCCCAGCATTTT
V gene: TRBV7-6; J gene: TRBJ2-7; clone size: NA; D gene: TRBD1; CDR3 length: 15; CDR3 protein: CASSSRDREFDEQYF; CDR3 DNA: TGTGCCAGCAGCTCTAGGGACAGGGAATTCGACGAGCAGTACTTC
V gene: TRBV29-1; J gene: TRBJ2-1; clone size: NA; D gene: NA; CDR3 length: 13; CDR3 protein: CSVLGTSYNEQFF; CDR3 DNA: TGCAGCGTTTTGGGGACTTCCTACAATGAGCAGTTCTTC
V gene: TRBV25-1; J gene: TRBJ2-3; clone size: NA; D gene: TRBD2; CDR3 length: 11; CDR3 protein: CAAAGTDTQYF; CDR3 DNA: TGTGCCGCAGCGGGGACAGATACGCAGTATTTT
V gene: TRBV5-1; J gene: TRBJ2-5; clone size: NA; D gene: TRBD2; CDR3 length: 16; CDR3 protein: CASSWGGGPYQETQYF; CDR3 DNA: TGCGCCAGCAGCTGGGGCGGGGGACCGTACCAAGAGACCCAGTACTTC
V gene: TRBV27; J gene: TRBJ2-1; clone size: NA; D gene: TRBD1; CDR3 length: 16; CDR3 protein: CASTLSVTGVRNEQFF; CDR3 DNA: TGTGCCAGCACCCTCTCCGTGACAGGGGTTAGGAATGAGCAGTTCTTC
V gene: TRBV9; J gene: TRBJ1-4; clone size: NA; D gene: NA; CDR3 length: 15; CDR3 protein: CASSASTATNEKLFF; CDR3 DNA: TGTGCCAGCAGCGCGTCGACAGCAACTAATGAAAAACTGTTTTTT
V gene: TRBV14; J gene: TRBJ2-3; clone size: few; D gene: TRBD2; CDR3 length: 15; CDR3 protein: CASSQDLRTSDTQYF; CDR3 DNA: TGTGCCAGCAGCCAAGATCTTCGGACTAGCGACACGCAGTATTTT
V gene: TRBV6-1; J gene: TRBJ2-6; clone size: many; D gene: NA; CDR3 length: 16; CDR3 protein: CASSEGGFSGANVLTF; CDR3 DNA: TGTGCCAGCAGTGAGGGGGGTTTCTCTGGGGCCAACGTCCTGACTTTC
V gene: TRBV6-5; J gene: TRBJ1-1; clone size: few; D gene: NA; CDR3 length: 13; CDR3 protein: CASSATPNTEAFF; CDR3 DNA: TGTGCCAGCTCCGCGACACCGAACACTGAAGCTTTCTTT
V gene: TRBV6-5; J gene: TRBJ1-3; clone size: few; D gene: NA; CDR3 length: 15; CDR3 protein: CASRIQGYEGNTIYF; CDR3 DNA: TGTGCCAGCAGAATACAGGGATATGAGGGAAACACCATATATTTT
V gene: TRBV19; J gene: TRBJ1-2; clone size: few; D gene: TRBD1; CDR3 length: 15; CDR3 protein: CASSTGTGGLHGYTF; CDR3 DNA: TGTGCCAGTAGTACTGGGACAGGGGGTTTGCATGGCTACACCTTC
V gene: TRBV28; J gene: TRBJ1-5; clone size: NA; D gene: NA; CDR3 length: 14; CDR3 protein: CASSFADPNQPQHF; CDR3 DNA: TGTGCCAGCAGTTTTGCGGATCCGAATCAGCCCCAGCATTTT